This T cell receptor (beta chain) was recorded in a study of HIV-infected children after antiretroviral therapy interruption. Study-level information: Most participating children were previously exposed to EBV and CMV. Continuous-treatment samples came from weeks 0, 48 and 150. Study findings and constraints: After treatment interruption started, naive CD4+ CDR3 overlap across time points dropped.

The TCR library was built from RNA with a 3' RACE protocol and unique molecular identifiers. TCRdb re-called the 3' RACE reads with MiXCR, one entry per CDR3 protein. This sample has 7,000 or so distinct CDR3 sequences, with approximately 15% found just once. There are many counts of this clonotype. Its antigen is not known. J was trimmed by 4 bases and V by 5 bases; bases with no gene match: 5. Germline-derived CDR1 and CDR2 are SGHNT and YENEEA. The CDR3 has 15 amino acids. Treatment indicated: PENTA 11 planned treatment interruption arm or continuous ART arm. Participants had taken at least three-drug ART for at least 24 weeks.

This receptor was taken from a pool of human donors with HIV. V usage is TRBV11-3 and J usage is TRBJ2-5; 12 nucleotides match TRBD1. The sequences come from CD45RO+ CD8+ T cells from PBMCs, pooled from several time points, collected from a donor given antiretroviral therapy, either interrupted or continuous. Documented subset: memory CD8+ CD45RO+ CD45RA- T cells. Here the CDR3 reads CASSRGQGALETQYF. CDR3 nucleotides: TGTGCCAGCAGCCGGGGACAGGGGGCTTTAGAGACCCAGTACTTC.